A single sample is the source of the 25 T cell receptor beta chains below, sequenced in a study of T cell responses to AZD1222 COVID-19 vaccine. The method was immunoSEQ multiplex PCR; TCRdb's version includes in-frame clones alone and lacks a portion of them. This repertoire shows 90,000 to 120,000 clones, around 89% found once; its top ten account for about 19%. Sequenced here: peripheral blood, sampled on day 0 of AZD1222 vaccination. The receptors originated from an adult in good health.

The chain couples TRBV5-8 to TRBJ2-3; possible D gene TRBD2, 6 bases. Germline V gene lookup returns CDR1 SGHTS and CDR2 YDEGEE. The V end was cut by 5 bases, the J end by 5 bases, with 18 bases between. The CDR3 covers 15 residues. For the CDR3, the DNA is TGTGCCAGCAGTTTTCGGGGGACTTCTGTAGATACGCAGTATTTT. Its translation is CASSFRGTSVDTQYF.

The genes are TRBV5-5 and TRBJ2-1; TRBD2 matches at 10 bases. The CDR3 spans 14 residues. V gave up 2 bases and J gave up 9 bases; unmatched junction bases: 5. Germline V gene sequence: CDR1 SGHKS, CDR2 YYEKEE (reference sequence). The CDR3 loop reads CASSFSSGGREQFF. The CDR3 coding sequence is TGTGCCAGCAGCTTCAGTAGCGGGGGGCGTGAGCAGTTCTTC. The full variable domain, with the rest looked up from reference TRBV5-5 and TRBJ2-1, is DAGVTQSPTHLIKTRGQQVTLRCSPISGHKSVSWYQQVLGQGPQFIFQYYEKEERGRGNFPDRFSARQFPNYSSELNVNALLLGDSALYLCASSFSSGGREQFFGPGTRLTVL.

This chain links TRBV5-1 with TRBJ2-3; possibly TRBD1 for D (5 bases). Deletions cut 1 base from V and 2 bases from J, with 8 bases between. CDR3 length: 14 amino acids. The V gene's germline CDR1 is SGHRS and CDR2 YFSETQ. The chain's CDR3 is CASSLRGTTDTQYF. The DNA for the CDR3 is TGCGCCAGCAGCTTGAGGGGAACCACAGATACGCAGTATTTT.

Notes on this clone: A much larger clone differs by one base, so this may be a read error. The genes are TRBV6-1 and TRBJ1-2, with 10 bases fitting TRBD1. This CDR3 is 16 amino acids long. Germline V gene sequence: CDR1 MNHNS, CDR2 SASEGT. This chain's CDR3 is CASCETPGTGVNGYTF. CDR3 sequence (DNA): TGTGCCAGCTGTGAAACCCCCGGGACAGGGGTGAATGGCTACACCTTC.

CDR3 amino acids: CASKTQGDYGYTF. The CDR3, as DNA: TGTGCCAGCAAGACACAGGGGGACTATGGCTACACCTTC. The chain has TRBV6-5 and TRBJ1-2; 8 bases are shared with TRBD1. Trimming removed 7 bases from V and 3 bases from J; junction bases left unmatched: 4. The CDR3 is made up of 13 amino acids. The germline gives CDR1 MNHEY, CDR2 SVGAGI.

The V and J genes are TRBV30 and TRBJ1-5, with D maybe TRBD1 (6 bases). Germline CDR1 is GTSNPN and CDR2 is SVGIG (reference sequence). V lost 5 bases and J 3 bases, leaving 11 bases between the germline ends. The CDR3 runs to 13 residues. CDR3 coding DNA: TGTGCCTGGGCAAAGGGGGACAATCAGCCCCAGCATTTT. This translates into CAWAKGDNQPQHF.

V is TRBV4-1 and J is TRBJ2-7; TRBD1 agrees at 7 bases. V lost 3 bases and J lost 2; bases outside the gene matches: 7. Germline CDR1 is MGHRA and CDR2 is YSYEKL. The CDR3 is made up of 15 amino acids. In DNA form, the CDR3 reads TGCGCCAGCAGCCAGACGACAGGGAACACCTACGAGCAGTACTTC. Amino acid sequence: CASSQTTGNTYEQYF.

The rearrangement uses TRBV6-5 and TRBJ1-1, with D maybe TRBD1 (5 bases). Trimming pared 8 bases from V and 8 bases from J, leaving 12 bases between. The CDR3 spans 11 residues. Germline CDR1 is MNHEY and CDR2 is SVGAGI. CDR3 region: CASWSAGEAFF. The CDR3 DNA sequence: TGTGCCAGCTGGAGTGCAGGGGAAGCTTTCTTT.

The chain combines TRBV3-1 (or the pseudogene TRBV3-2) with TRBJ1-1; D perhaps matches TRBD1 (6 bases). Germline CDR1 reads LGHDT; CDR2 reads YNNKEL (reference sequence). The CDR3 runs to 14 residues. The germline V and J ends were trimmed by 6 bases and 3 bases, with 14 bases remaining between them. The CDR3 DNA reads TGTGCCAGCAGTTCTAACAGGGTCCACACTGAAGCTTTCTTT. Translating gives CASSSNRVHTEAFF.

The V and J genes are TRBV11-3 and TRBJ2-1; possible D gene TRBD2, 5 bases. V gave up 5 bases and J gave up 0 bases, with 11 bases separating them. CDR3 length equals 15 residues. Germline-derived CDR1 and CDR2 are SGHNT and YENEEA. CDR3 region: CASSAEGSSYNEQFF. The CDR3 DNA reads TGTGCCAGCAGCGCTGAGGGCAGCTCCTACAATGAGCAGTTCTTC. The entire variable domain, with the rest obtained from reference TRBV11-3 and TRBJ2-1, is as follows: EAGVVQSPRYKIIEKKQPVAFWCNPISGHNTLYWYLQNLGQGPELLIRYENEEAVDDSQLPKDRFSAERLKGVDSTLKIQPAELGDSAVYLCASSAEGSSYNEQFFGPGTRLTVL.

This sequence joins TRBV29-1 and TRBJ1-2; no firm D call. CDR3 length: 17 residues. CDR1 SQVTM and CDR2 ANQGSEA come from the germline V gene. Trimming stripped 5 bases from V and 0 bases from J, with 22 bases between. CDR3 coding DNA: TGCAGCGTTTGGGTCTTTGGAGGGAGCGATCCTAACTATGGCTACACCTTC. Its protein product is CSVWVFGGSDPNYGYTF.

The V call is TRBV7-6, the J call TRBJ1-5; maybe TRBD1 (5 bases). The germline V and J ends were trimmed by 4 bases and 6 bases, with 10 bases remaining between them. Germline V gene lookup returns CDR1 SGHVS and CDR2 FNYEAQ. The CDR3 is 13 residues long. CDR3 bases: TGTGCCAGCAGCTGGGGGGAAGGTCAGCCCCAGCATTTT. Its translation: CASSWGEGQPQHF.

J is TRBJ2-3 and V is TRBV7-6; possible D gene TRBD1, 6 bases. The CDR3 totals 16 residues. CDR1 and CDR2 from the germline V gene are SGHVS and FNYEAQ. V lost 5 bases to trimming and J lost 0 bases, with 15 bases between them. The CDR3: CASSLAGAFSTDTQYF. The CDR3 nucleotides are TGTGCCAGCAGCCTGGCAGGGGCGTTTAGCACAGATACGCAGTATTTT.

This chain joins TRBV7-2 and TRBJ1-2; TRBD1 is a possible D gene (5 bases). CDR3 length equals 15 residues. Trimming removed 7 bases from V and 1 base from J, with 16 bases in between. Germline V gives CDR1 SGHTA, CDR2 FQGNSA. The CDR3 sequence is CASTLGPDSNYGYTF. The CDR3 DNA reads TGTGCCAGCACCCTAGGTCCCGACAGTAACTATGGCTACACCTTC.

Only one count was recorded for this clone. V gene TRBV7-9 combines with J gene TRBJ1-4; D is undetermined. The CDR3 totals 14 residues. The ends were cut back, 6 bases at V and 4 bases at J, with 12 bases in the middle. From germline, CDR1 is SEHNR and CDR2 FQNEAQ (reference sequence). CDR3 nucleotides: TGTGCCAGCAGTTCGGGCCCTGGTAATGAAAAACTGTTTTTT. Protein sequence: CASSSGPGNEKLFF.

This chain links TRBV4-1 with TRBJ1-1, with D possibly TRBD1 on 5 matching bases. This CDR3 has 17 residues. Germline lookup yields CDR1 MGHRA and CDR2 YSYEKL. With 2 bases removed from V and 5 bases from J, the gap between germline ends came to 21 bases. The CDR3 coding sequence is TGCGCCAGCAGCCAAACCACTCCGACGGGGGGGTGGACTGAAGCTTTCTTT. Amino acids: CASSQTTPTGGWTEAFF.

The chain links TRBV30 to TRBJ2-5; possibly TRBD1 or TRBD2 for D (5 bases each). The CDR3 loop spans 13 amino acids. Trimming removed 2 bases at V and 9 bases at J, with 16 bases between. The germline V gene encodes CDR1 GTSNPN and CDR2 SVGIG (reference sequence). The CDR3 nucleotides read TGTGCCTGGAGTACTAAATCAGGGAGTTCCCAGTACTTC. Encoded protein: CAWSTKSGSSQYF.

This clone was found a few times. This sequence joins TRBV6-5 and TRBJ1-5; D ambiguous. The germline gives CDR1 MNHEY, CDR2 SVGAGI. There are 13 residues in the CDR3. The V and J ends lost 6 bases and 5 bases respectively, with 11 bases between them. In DNA form, the CDR3 reads TGTGCCAGCAGAGCGAACCATTATCAGCCCCAGCATTTT. Residues: CASRANHYQPQHF.

This chain joins TRBV6-6 and TRBJ2-3; D is perhaps TRBD1 (6 bases). This CDR3 region has 12 residues. The V and J ends lost 5 bases and 4 bases respectively, with 7 bases between them. Germline V gene sequence: CDR1 MNHNY, CDR2 SVGAGI (reference sequence). CDR3 loop: CASSRTADTQYF. The CDR3 coding sequence is TGTGCCAGCAGTCGGACAGCAGATACGCAGTATTTT.

The chain has TRBV4-1 and TRBJ1-5; D gene uncertain. Germline assignment: CDR1 MGHRA and CDR2 YSYEKL. CDR3 length: 14 residues. V lost 4 bases and J 7 bases, leaving 14 bases between the germline ends. The CDR3 is CASSRAISQQPQHF. Written as DNA, the CDR3 is TGCGCCAGCAGCCGTGCTATCTCGCAACAGCCCCAGCATTTT.

The rearrangement uses TRBV7-9 and TRBJ1-1; a possible D gene is TRBD1 (5 bases). V was cut by 8 bases and J by 5 bases, with 9 bases left in between. There are 11 residues in the CDR3. Germline-derived CDR1 and CDR2 are SEHNR and FQNEAQ (reference sequence). The CDR3 DNA sequence: TGTGCCAGCGGGGGTCAAACTGAAGCTTTCTTT. This translates into CASGGQTEAFF.

This chain links TRBV19 with TRBJ2-5; 9 bases are shared with TRBD2. CDR1 LNHDA and CDR2 SQIVND come from the germline V gene (reference sequence). This CDR3 has 15 amino acids. Trimming at V came to 4 bases and at J to 2 bases, leaving 5 bases not matched to a gene. The CDR3 spells CASSSLAGPQETQYF. The CDR3 DNA sequence: TGTGCCAGTAGTAGTCTAGCGGGGCCTCAAGAGACCCAGTACTTC.

A word on this clone: Without the conserved terminal phenylalanine or tryptophan, this CDR3 likely stems from a read error. The chain couples TRBV28 to TRBJ1-6; no definite D call. Trimming took off 4 bases at V and 0 bases at J, with 7 bases between the two ends. CDR3 size: 15 residues. Looked up from germline, CDR1 is MDHEN and CDR2 is SYDVKM. The CDR3 is CASSSGSSYNSPLHL. CDR3 sequence (DNA): TGTGCCAGCAGTTCCGGGAGCTCCTATAATTCACCCCTCCACCTT.

This clone was seen only once. CDR3 DNA: TGTGCCAGCAGATTACAAGAGACCCAGTACTTC. Translated: CASRLQETQYF. The chain employs TRBV11-2 and TRBJ2-5; D remains unclear. This CDR3 region has 11 residues. Trimming took off 6 bases at V and 2 bases at J, with 4 bases between the two ends. Germline values: CDR1 SGHAT, CDR2 FQNNGV.

The chain joins TRBV2 to TRBJ2-3; D gene ambiguous. This CDR3 is 15 amino acids long. V was pared by 5 bases and J by 2 bases, with 14 bases between. Germline values: CDR1 SNHLY, CDR2 FYNNEI. The CDR3 reads CASSLNSFLTDTQYF. As DNA, the CDR3 is TGTGCCAGCAGTTTGAACAGCTTTCTCACAGATACGCAGTATTTT.